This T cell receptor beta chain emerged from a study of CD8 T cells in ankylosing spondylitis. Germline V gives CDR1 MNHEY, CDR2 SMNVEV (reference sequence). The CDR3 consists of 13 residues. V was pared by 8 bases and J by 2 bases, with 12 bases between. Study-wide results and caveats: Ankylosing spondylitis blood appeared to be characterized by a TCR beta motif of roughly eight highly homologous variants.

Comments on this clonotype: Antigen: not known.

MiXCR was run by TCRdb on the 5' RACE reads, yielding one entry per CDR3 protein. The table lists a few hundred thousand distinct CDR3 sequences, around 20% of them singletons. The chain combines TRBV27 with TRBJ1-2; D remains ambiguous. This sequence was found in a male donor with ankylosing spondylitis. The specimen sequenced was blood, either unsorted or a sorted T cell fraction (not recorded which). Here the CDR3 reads CASRLGANYGYTF. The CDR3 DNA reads TGTGCCAGCCGACTAGGAGCGAACTATGGCTACACCTTC.